This T cell receptor (beta chain) was recorded in a study of CD8 T cells in Susac syndrome. Background on the study: Susac syndrome patients were untreated, on corticosteroids with some adding intravenous immunoglobulin, or on intravenous immunoglobulin only.

The CDR3 covers 18 residues. Trimming cost V 0 bases and J 0 bases, with 14 bases left between them. In germline, CDR1 is KGHDR, CDR2 SFDVKD. When the RNA was reverse transcribed, random hexamers were used with an input of roughly 0.45 to 1 ug. From the immunoSEQ multiplex PCR reads, TCRdb called clonotypes with MiXCR, one entry per CDR3 protein. Here the sample spans 95,000 to 150,000 distinct CDR3 sequences, 85% to 95% being singletons. The chain recombines TRBV24-1 with TRBJ2-4; no clear D. Sequencing was done on a sample of CD8+ T cells from PBMCs. The origin of this receptor is a human donor with Susac syndrome. For the CDR3, the DNA is TGTGCCACCAGTGATTTGCATTTGCTCTGTTTAGCCAAAAACATTCAGTACTTC. This gives the protein CATSDLHLLCLAKNIQYF.